This is a list of T cell receptor beta chains from one sample in a study of neoadjuvant nivolumab and ipilimumab in lung cancer. Sequenced by immunoSEQ multiplex PCR; TCRdb stores in-frame clones only, minus some. The table includes under 35,000 clones, roughly nine tenths detected once. The sample was peripheral blood, taken after neoadjuvant nivolumab, alone or with ipilimumab, at or shortly before surgery. These receptors were taken from an adult with non-small cell lung cancer. CDR3s include the opening cysteine and the closing phenylalanine or tryptophan. D genes are given only for firm matches. Clone size is not always given. Where it is, it says once, few, many or a class for expanded clones.

d_call clone_size j_call v_call cdr3_nt cdr3_aa
TRBD1 . TRBJ2-2 TRBV5-1 TGCGCCAGTCGGGGACAGGGGCTAAGCGGGGAGCTGTTTTTT CASRGQGLSGELFF
. . TRBJ2-3 TRBV11-2 TGTGCCAGCAGCTTAGATCTGTTCGGGGCGGCAGATACGCAGTATTTT CASSLDLFGAADTQYF
. . TRBJ1-1 TRBV10-3 TGTGCCATCAGTGAGACTAAGACAGTGTGGGGAGCTTTCTTT CAISETKTVWGAFF
. . TRBJ2-7 TRBV7-8 TGTGCCAGCAGCTTAGGCGGCGACCCCAACGAGCAGTACTTC CASSLGGDPNEQYF
TRBD2 . TRBJ2-5 TRBV7-8 TGTGCCAGCAGCTTAGCTAACGGGGGGGCTCACTTAGAGACCCAGTACTTC CASSLANGGAHLETQYF
. . TRBJ1-6 TRBV27 TGTGCCAGCACCAAGGGGGACGGGACAAGGAGTTCACCCCTCCACTTT CASTKGDGTRSSPLHF
TRBD2 . TRBJ2-1 TRBV5-6 TGTGCCAGCAGCTCCCTGGGAGCGGGGGAGAATGAGCAGTTCTTC CASSSLGAGENEQFF
. . TRBJ1-6 TRBV6-1 TGTGCCAGCAGTGAAGCGCTCAGCAGGGTTAATTCACCCCTCCACTTT CASSEALSRVNSPLHF
TRBD1 . TRBJ2-3 TRBV5-1 TGCGCCAGCAGCTTGGCCCCGACAGGGATCGGAGATACGCAGTATTTT CASSLAPTGIGDTQYF
TRBD1 . TRBJ1-1 TRBV7-8 TGTGCCAGCAGCTCCGGGGGTTGGGACAGTGAAGCTTTCTTT CASSSGGWDSEAFF
TRBD1 . TRBJ1-1 TRBV10-3 TGTGCCATCGAGGACAGGCTGAACACTGAAGCTTTCTTT CAIEDRLNTEAFF
. once TRBJ1-6 TRBV9 TGTGCCAGCAGCAGGGTGATGGGGACTAATTCACCCCTCCACTTT CASSRVMGTNSPLHF
. . TRBJ1-5 TRBV7-2 TGTGCCAGCAGCTTTAACAGGGAGGGCAATCAGCCCCAGCATTTT CASSFNREGNQPQHF
. . TRBJ1-1 TRBV18 TGTGCCAGCTCACCCGAGGGAAGGTCTGAAGCTTTCTTT CASSPEGRSEAFF
TRBD1 . TRBJ2-1 TRBV6-5 TGTGCCAGCAGGGGACAGGGAAATGAGCAGTTCTTC CASRGQGNEQFF
. . TRBJ1-4 TRBV9 TGTGCCAGCAGCGTAGGGGAGATCACTACGGAAAAACTGTTTTTT CASSVGEITTEKLFF
TRBD1 once TRBJ1-2 TRBV6-1 TGTGCCAGCAGTCGGACAGGGTCCGACTATGGCTACACCTTC CASSRTGSDYGYTF
. . TRBJ2-2 TRBV11-2 TGTGCCAGCATCCACACCGGGGAGCTGTTTTTT CASIHTGELFF
TRBD1 . TRBJ1-2 TRBV2 TGTGCCAGCAGTGACCCCGCACAGGGGGCTAGCTATGGCTACACCTTC CASSDPAQGASYGYTF
. . TRBJ1-1 TRBV5-1 TGCGCCAGCAGTCTGACGGATGGGGTTGAAGCTTTCTTT CASSLTDGVEAFF
TRBD2 . TRBJ2-5 TRBV9 TGTGCCAGCAGCGCCGGGTGGGCGGGGGGCCAAGAGACCCAGTACTTC CASSAGWAGGQETQYF
. . TRBJ1-5 TRBV5-1 TGCGCCAGCAGCGCGGAGAGCAATCAGCCCCAGCATTTT CASSAESNQPQHF
. . TRBJ2-2 TRBV7-7 TGTGCCAGCAGCTCAAGCGTCTGGGACACCGGGGAGCTGTTTTTT CASSSSVWDTGELFF
TRBD1 . TRBJ1-1 TRBV6-1 TGTGCCAGCAGTTTAGACAGGGGGCTTGAAGCTTTCTTT CASSLDRGLEAFF
. . TRBJ2-3 TRBV11-3 TGTGCCAGCAGCTTAGGAAGGGGCGTAGATCTCACAGATACGCAGTATTTT CASSLGRGVDLTDTQYF
TRBD1 . TRBJ2-2 TRBV5-1 TGCGCCAGCAGCTTAACAGGGGCGAACACCGGGGAGCTGTTTTTT CASSLTGANTGELFF
. . TRBJ1-2 TRBV19 TGTGCCAGTAGTACCTACCGCCCAGGTGGGAACTATGGCTACACCTTC CASSTYRPGGNYGYTF
. . TRBJ1-2 TRBV6-1 TGTGCCATGTCCCCGGAGGCCGATGGTGGCTACACCTTC CAMSPEADGGYTF
TRBD1 . TRBJ2-7 TRBV7-9 TGTGCCAGCAGCACAGACAGGGGATGGACTACCGAGCAGTACTTC CASSTDRGWTTEQYF
. . TRBJ1-6 TRBV7-9 TGTGCCAGCAGCTTAGGGGGTAGGGATTTTTCACCCCTCCACTTT CASSLGGRDFSPLHF
TRBD1 once TRBJ2-2 TRBV5-1 TGCGCCAGCTCCGAAAACCACAGGGGGTTAGCCGGGGAGCTGTTTTTT CASSENHRGLAGELFF
TRBD2 . TRBJ2-3 TRBV11-3 TGTGCCAGCAGCCCGGGGACTAGCGGACGCACAGATACGCAGTATTTT CASSPGTSGRTDTQYF
. . TRBJ2-2 TRBV7-3 TGTGCCAGCAGCCCCCTCCGGAACACCGGGGAGCTGTTTTTT CASSPLRNTGELFF
. . TRBJ1-1 TRBV5-1 TGCGCCAGCAGCTTTGCGGCAGGGATTGGGAACACTGAAGCTTTCTTT CASSFAAGIGNTEAFF
. . TRBJ1-2 TRBV5-6 TGTGCCAGCAGCTTGGGAGGCAGGAGGTACTATGGCTACACCTTC CASSLGGRRYYGYTF
. once TRBJ2-1 TRBV5-1 TGCGCCAGCAGCCCGGGGACCGCGCGGGGTGGGTACAATGAGCAGTTCTTC CASSPGTARGGYNEQFF
. . TRBJ2-4 TRBV29-1 TGCAGCGTTGATATGGGGGCCAAAAACATTCAGTACTTC CSVDMGAKNIQYF
TRBD1 . TRBJ2-2 TRBV29-1 TGCAGCGTTGAGCCCCGGGACAGGGCAGCCGGGGAGCTGTTTTTT CSVEPRDRAAGELFF
. . TRBJ1-5 TRBV2 TGTGCCAGCAGTTGGGATTATAGCAATCAGCCCCAGCATTTT CASSWDYSNQPQHF
. . TRBJ2-3 TRBV4-3 TGCGCCAGCAGCCAAGGGTTTGAGGGCAACACAGATACGCAGTATTTT CASSQGFEGNTDTQYF
. . TRBJ2-5 TRBV7-9 TGTGCCAGCAGCTCCTCAGGACAGGAGACCCAGTACTTC CASSSSGQETQYF
TRBD1 . TRBJ1-1 TRBV11-2 TGTGCCAGCGCAGAGGGGACAGGGTACACTGAAGCTTTCTTT CASAEGTGYTEAFF
. . TRBJ2-5 TRBV5-1 TGCGCCAGCAGCCCCCCGACGGGGGACGAGACCCAGTACTTC CASSPPTGDETQYF
. . TRBJ2-7 TRBV12-2 TGTGCAAGTCGCCTTACGTCCGGGACAGGGGCCTACGAGCAGTACTTC CASRLTSGTGAYEQYF
. . TRBJ2-7 TRBV9 TGTGCCAGCAGCGTATACTCCAGCTCCTACGAGCAGTACTTC CASSVYSSSYEQYF
. . TRBJ1-4 TRBV6-5 TGTGCCAGCAGTTACTCGGGGACTTCGGGTGAAAAACTGTTTTTT CASSYSGTSGEKLFF
TRBD1 . TRBJ2-6 TRBV27 TGTGCCAGCAGTCGCGGGACAGGCGGGTTAGGGGCCAACGTCCTGACTTTC CASSRGTGGLGANVLTF
. . TRBJ2-1 TRBV29-1 TGCAGCGTTGACACCACGCACGACTCCTACAATGAGCAGTTCTTC CSVDTTHDSYNEQFF
TRBD1 . TRBJ1-5 TRBV19 TGTGCCAGTAGTATCGGACAGGCCGTCAATCAGCCCCAGCATTTT CASSIGQAVNQPQHF
. . TRBJ2-7 TRBV5-1 TGCGCCAGCAGCTATCGCGGAGGCTCGGACGAGCAGTACTTC CASSYRGGSDEQYF
. . TRBJ2-2 TRBV6-5 TGTGCCAGCAGCCCTCGGTGGGACACCGGGGAGCTGTTTTTT CASSPRWDTGELFF
. . TRBJ1-1 TRBV5-1 TGCGCTACCAGCCCTTCTGGGGGTGAAGCTTTCTTT CATSPSGGEAFF
. . TRBJ2-5 TRBV5-6 TGTGCCAGCAGTTCTCAGGGGGGGGAGACCCAGTACTTC CASSSQGGETQYF
. . TRBJ1-5 TRBV10-3 TGTGCCATCAGTAACTCGGGAAGATCTAGCAATCAGCCCCAGCATTTT CAISNSGRSSNQPQHF
. few TRBJ1-4 TRBV28 TGTGCCAGCAGCTACCGGAAATTACAGGTTAGGCCTCGGGAAAAACTGTTTTTT CASSYRKLQVRPREKLFF